This T cell receptor (beta chain) was captured in a study of spatial heterogeneity in lung cancer. Time point indicated: blood at routine non-recurrence follow-up after resection. This clonotype has more than one count but fewer than ten. TCRdb reanalysed the 5' RACE reads using MiXCR and keeps one entry per CDR3 protein. The data show about 41,000 distinct CDR3 sequences, under 12% seen once. The clonotype was recovered from a female donor with early-stage non-small cell lung cancer. The sample here was PBMCs, taken at follow-up.

CDR3: CASSSPRETQYF. DNA for the CDR3: TGTGCCAGCAGCTCCCCGCGCGAGACCCAGTACTTC. This chain links TRBV7-9 with TRBJ2-5; D unresolved. The germline V gene encodes CDR1 SEHNR and CDR2 FQNEAQ (reference sequence). V lost 4 bases, J lost 5 bases, and 8 bases lay in between. The CDR3 is 12 amino acids.